This TCR beta chain was sequenced during a study of blood T cell repertoires in COVID-19. Study-wide background: The origin of the acute and convalescent COVID-19 samples was the United States, Italy and Spain. From T cells, B-cell-depleted T cells, or PBMCs came the material, which was cDNA or gDNA.

Original methodology: Estimation of nucleated cell counts relied on the amplification of reference gene primers. Method: immunoSEQ multiplex PCR; TCRdb's copy keeps in-frame clones and lacks some. V, J and clone size are taken as reported in that table, and D and trimming were inferred from the DNA itself. Of around 140,000 clones listed, around 82% are singletons. Looked up from germline, CDR1 is MNHEY and CDR2 is SVGAGI. The CDR3 totals 15 residues. V lost 7 bases to trimming and J lost 2 bases; unmatched junction nucleotides: 7. The origin of this receptor is a man in his sixties with acute or convalescent COVID-19. The sequenced sample was peripheral blood. This chain joins TRBV6-5 and TRBJ2-2, with 7 bases identical to TRBD1. The CDR3, as DNA: TGTGCCAGCACTGGTGCAGGGGGAAACACCGGGGAGCTGTTTTTT. This encodes CASTGAGGNTGELFF.